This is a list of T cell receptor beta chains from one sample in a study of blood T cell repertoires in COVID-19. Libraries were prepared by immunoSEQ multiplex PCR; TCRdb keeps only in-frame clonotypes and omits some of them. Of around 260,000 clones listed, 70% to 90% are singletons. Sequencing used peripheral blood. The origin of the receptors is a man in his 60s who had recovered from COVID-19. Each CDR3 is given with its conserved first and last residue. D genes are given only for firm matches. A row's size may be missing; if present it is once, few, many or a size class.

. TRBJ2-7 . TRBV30 CAWSVVTGLSEQYF TGTGCCTGGAGCGTTGTCACAGGGTTGAGCGAGCAGTACTTC
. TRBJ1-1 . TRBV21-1 CASGAGTEAFF TGTGCCAGCGGGGCCGGCACTGAAGCTTTCTTT
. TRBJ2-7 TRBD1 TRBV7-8 CASTSPTGFLVEQYF TGTGCCAGCACCTCGCCGACAGGGTTTCTTGTTGAGCAGTACTTC
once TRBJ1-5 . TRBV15 CATNAVYNQPQHF TGTGCCACCAACGCGGTTTACAATCAGCCCCAGCATTTT
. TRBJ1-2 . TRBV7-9 CASSSLVNGYTF TGTGCCAGCAGCTCCCTAGTTAATGGCTACACCTTC
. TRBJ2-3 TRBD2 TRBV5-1 CASSLVQRGTSDTQYF TGCGCCAGCAGCTTGGTTCAGCGGGGGACTTCAGATACGCAGTATTTT
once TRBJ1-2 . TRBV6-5 CASTDPPWGLKGYTF TGTGCCAGCACGGACCCCCCCTGGGGGCTAAAGGGCTACACCTTC
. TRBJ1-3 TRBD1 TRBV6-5 CASSYSPPGGKNTIYF TGTGCCAGCAGTTACTCGCCCCCAGGGGGGAAAAACACCATATATTTT
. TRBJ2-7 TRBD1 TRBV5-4 CASSQGQSSSYEQYF TGTGCCAGCAGCCAGGGACAGAGTAGCTCCTACGAGCAGTACTTC
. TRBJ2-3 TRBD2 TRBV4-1 CASSQLAGVADTQYF TGCGCCAGCAGCCAACTAGCGGGAGTGGCAGATACGCAGTATTTT
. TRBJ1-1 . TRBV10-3 CAISAGSNTEAFF TGTGCCATCAGTGCAGGATCGAACACTGAAGCTTTCTTT
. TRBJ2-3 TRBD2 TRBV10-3 CAISELPRGGVGTDTQYF TGTGCCATCAGTGAGCTCCCCCGGGGGGGGGTGGGGACAGATACGCAGTATTTT
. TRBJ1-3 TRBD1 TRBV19 CATNPRQGLGNTIYF TGTGCCACCAACCCGCGACAGGGCCTGGGGAACACCATATATTTT
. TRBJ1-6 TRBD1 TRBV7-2 CASRSDRGSYNSPLHF TGTGCCAGCAGATCCGACAGGGGGAGCTATAATTCACCCCTCCACTTT
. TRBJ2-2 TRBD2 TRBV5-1 CASRSSGTTGTGELFF TGCGCCAGCAGGTCATCCGGGACTACGGGCACCGGGGAGCTGTTTTTT
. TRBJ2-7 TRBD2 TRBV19 CASMGLAGRGEQYF TGTGCCAGTATGGGACTAGCGGGAAGAGGCGAGCAGTACTTC
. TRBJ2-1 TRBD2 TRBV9 CASSKEALRGDSYNEQFF TGTGCCAGCAGCAAAGAAGCCCTGCGGGGGGACTCCTACAATGAGCAGTTCTTC
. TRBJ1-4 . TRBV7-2 CASSSTGFREKLFF TGTGCCAGCAGCTCTACAGGGTTTCGGGAAAAACTGTTTTTT
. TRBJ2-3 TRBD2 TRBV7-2 CASSLELAGGHTQYF TGTGCCAGCAGCTTAGAACTAGCGGGAGGTCATACGCAGTATTTT
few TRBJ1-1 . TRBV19 CASGQFAFF TGTGCCAGTGGACAGTTCGCTTTCTTT
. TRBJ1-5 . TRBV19 CASSTQGNQPQHF TGTGCCAGTAGTACTCAGGGCAATCAGCCCCAGCATTTT
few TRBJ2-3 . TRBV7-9 CASSLDGRDTQYF TGTGCCAGCAGCTTAGACGGGAGAGATACGCAGTATTTT
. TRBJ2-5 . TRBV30 CAWTRWGASGETQYF TGTGCCTGGACCCGGTGGGGGGCTAGCGGTGAGACCCAGTACTTC
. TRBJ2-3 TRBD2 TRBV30 CAWEPGFMTSGSSDTQYF TGTGCCTGGGAACCCGGATTTATGACTAGCGGGAGCTCAGATACGCAGTATTTT
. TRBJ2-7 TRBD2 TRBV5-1 CASSLVPDAGVPYEQYF TGCGCCAGCAGCTTGGTCCCCGATGCGGGGGTCCCCTACGAGCAGTACTTC
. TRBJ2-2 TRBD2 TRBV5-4 CASSKGLAVNTGELFF TGTGCCAGCAGCAAGGGACTAGCGGTTAACACCGGGGAGCTGTTTTTT
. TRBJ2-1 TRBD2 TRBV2 CASSGTSIDNEQFF TGTGCCAGCTCAGGGACTAGCATTGACAATGAGCAGTTCTTC
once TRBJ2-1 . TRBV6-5 CASRGSRGRYNEQFF TGTGCCAGCAGGGGGTCTAGGGGAAGATACAATGAGCAGTTCTTC
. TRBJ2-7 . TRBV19 CASSPGQSYEQYF TGTGCCAGTAGTCCCGGACAGTCCTACGAGCAGTACTTC
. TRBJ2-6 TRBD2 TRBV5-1 CASSSTPLRTSASGANVLTF TGCGCCAGCAGCTCGACGCCGCTCCGGACTAGCGCCTCTGGGGCCAACGTCCTGACTTTC
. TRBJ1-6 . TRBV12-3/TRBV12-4 CASSFGGSPLHF TGTGCCAGCAGTTTTGGCGGCTCACCCCTCCACTTT
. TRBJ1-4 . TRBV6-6 CASSANRDGEKLFF TGTGCCAGCAGCGCCAACAGGGATGGAGAAAAACTGTTTTTT
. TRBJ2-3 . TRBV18 CASSGAGDTQYF TGTGCCAGCTCAGGGGCCGGGGATACGCAGTATTTT
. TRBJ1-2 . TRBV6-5 CASSYQGSHGYTF TGTGCCAGCAGTTACCAGGGGAGTCATGGCTACACCTTC
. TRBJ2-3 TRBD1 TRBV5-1 CASRTGTGGADTQYF TGCGCCAGCAGAACCGGGACAGGGGGCGCAGATACGCAGTATTTT
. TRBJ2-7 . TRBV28 CASSPSLDRGYEQYF TGTGCCAGCAGTCCCAGTTTGGACAGAGGCTACGAGCAGTACTTC
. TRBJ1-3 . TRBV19 CASSPRVSQLSGNTIYF TGTGCCAGTAGTCCGCGGGTCAGCCAACTCTCTGGAAACACCATATATTTT
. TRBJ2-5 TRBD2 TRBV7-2 CASSLGLAGGQETQYF TGTGCCAGCAGCCTTGGACTAGCGGGGGGGCAAGAGACCCAGTACTTC
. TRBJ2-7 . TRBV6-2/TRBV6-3 CASSYRSGEGSYEQYF TGTGCCAGCAGTTATCGTAGCGGAGAAGGCTCCTACGAGCAGTACTTC
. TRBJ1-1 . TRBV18 CASSPRAAHPGNTEAFF TGTGCCAGCTCACCACGCGCCGCACACCCAGGGAACACTGAAGCTTTCTTT
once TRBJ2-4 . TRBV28 CASSFLAGRTRYF TGTGCCAGCAGTTTCTTGGCGGGACGCACTCGGTACTTC
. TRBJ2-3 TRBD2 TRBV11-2 CASSLGARLAASTDTQYF TGTGCCAGCAGCTTAGGGGCTAGGCTAGCGGCTAGCACAGATACGCAGTATTTT
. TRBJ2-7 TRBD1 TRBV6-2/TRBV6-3 CASSAYGTGAPWEQYF TGTGCCAGCAGTGCCTATGGGACAGGGGCCCCATGGGAGCAGTACTTC
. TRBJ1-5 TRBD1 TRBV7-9 CARDRDSKICSNQPQHF TGTGCCAGGGACCGGGACAGTAAAATTTGTAGCAATCAGCCCCAGCATTTT
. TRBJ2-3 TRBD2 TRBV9 CASSVDSGGASDTQYF TGTGCCAGCAGCGTAGATAGCGGGGGGGCATCAGATACGCAGTATTTT
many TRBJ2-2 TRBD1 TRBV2 CASRTTGGPTGELFF TGTGCCAGCAGGACTACAGGGGGGCCCACCGGGGAGCTGTTTTTT
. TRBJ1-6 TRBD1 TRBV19 CASSQTGGALNSPLHF TGTGCCAGTAGTCAAACAGGGGGCGCCTTAAATTCACCCCTCCACTTT
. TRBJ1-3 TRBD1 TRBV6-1 CASSALSGTGGNTIYF TGTGCCAGCAGTGCCCTATCCGGGACAGGCGGAAACACCATATATTTT
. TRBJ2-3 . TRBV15 CATSRVLATSTDTQYF TGTGCCACCAGCAGAGTTCTAGCCACTAGCACAGATACGCAGTATTTT
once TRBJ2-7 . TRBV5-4 CASSGGLHSYEQYF TGTGCCAGCAGCGGGGGACTGCACTCCTACGAGCAGTACTTC
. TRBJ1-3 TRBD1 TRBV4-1 CASSHSGTAKLNTIYF TGCGCCAGCAGCCACTCCGGGACAGCCAAACTCAACACCATATATTTT
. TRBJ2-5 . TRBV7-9 CASSLREEMQETQYF TGTGCCAGCAGCTTAAGGGAGGAGATGCAGGAGACCCAGTACTTC
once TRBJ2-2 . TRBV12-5 CASGLSPIGVNTGELFF TGTGCTAGTGGTTTGTCACCAATTGGAGTAAACACCGGGGAGCTGTTTTTT
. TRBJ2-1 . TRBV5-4 CASSPLRGTVGNEQFF TGTGCCAGCAGCCCACTTCGGGGGACCGTCGGGAATGAGCAGTTCTTC
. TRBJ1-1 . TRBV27 CASSFQERTEAFF TGTGCCAGCAGTTTTCAGGAGCGGACTGAAGCTTTCTTT